Following are 12 T cell receptor beta chains from one sample sequenced in a study of response to subunit inactivated influenza vaccine. One entry per CDR3 protein, called by TCRdb with MiXCR from the RT-PCR reads. The sample consists of about 700,000 distinct CDR3 sequences, more than 11% of them appearing once. Sequencing used PBMCs from blood, obtained around 15 days before vaccination. Every receptor here comes from a man aged 45-60 years who received an inactivated influenza vaccine.

V is TRBV27 and J is TRBJ2-1, with D tentatively TRBD1 (5 bases). V was clipped by 0 bases and J by 4 bases, with 22 bases between them. Germline V gene lookup returns CDR1 MNHEY and CDR2 SMNVEV (reference sequence). The CDR3 spans 19 residues. CDR3 region: CASSLSALVQVTRYNEQFF. CDR3 bases: TGTGCCAGCAGTTTATCGGCGTTAGTACAGGTAACACGGTACAATGAGCAGTTCTTC.

Only a few counts were recorded for this clonotype. One end of the junction does not line up with germline, which may come from a read error. This chain joins TRBV15 and TRBJ2-3; 9 nucleotides match TRBD1. Germline V CDR1 and CDR2: LNHNV, YYDKDF (reference sequence). This CDR3 is 17 amino acids long. The CDR3 DNA reads as TGTCCCACCAGCAGAGATCTAGGGACAGGGAGGTTAGCTACGCAGTATTTT. It specifies CPTSRDLGTGRLATQYF.

This clonotype was seen a few times. This sequence joins TRBV12-3 or TRBV12-4 and TRBJ1-6, with D tentatively TRBD1 (5 bases). The CDR3 is 13 amino acids. Trimming took 3 bases from V and 9 from J, leaving 9 bases between them. The CDR3 loop reads CASSFNGGSPLHF. The CDR3 bases are TGTGCCAGCAGTTTTAACGGGGGTTCACCCCTCCACTTT.

This clonotype was counted between two and nine times. The chain carries TRBV18 and TRBJ2-3; the D gene is possibly TRBD1 (5 bases). CDR1 KGHSH and CDR2 LQKENI come from the germline V gene. V lost 5 bases and J 0 bases, leaving 12 bases between the germline ends. The CDR3 spans 15 residues. The CDR3 reads CASSSTVSSTDTQYF. CDR3 bases: TGTGCCAGCTCATCGACAGTATCTAGCACAGATACGCAGTATTTT.

The chain combines TRBV7-3 with TRBJ2-1; D is undetermined. Germline lookup yields CDR1 SGHTA and CDR2 FQGTGA. The germline V and J ends were trimmed by 4 bases and 6 bases, with 10 bases remaining between them. CDR3 length: 13 amino acids. CDR3 amino acids: CASSSSPSNEQFF. The CDR3 DNA is TGTGCCAGCAGCTCCTCCCCCTCCAATGAGCAGTTCTTC.

V gene TRBV3-1 combines with J gene TRBJ1-6, with 9 bases matching TRBD1. CDR1 LGHDT and CDR2 YNNKEL come from the germline V gene (reference sequence). This CDR3 is 17 amino acids long. V shed 4 bases and J 0 bases; nucleotides not matched to a gene: 4. CDR3: CASSRTGGGSYNSPLHF. The CDR3 nucleotides read TGTGCCAGCAGCCGAACAGGGGGCGGCTCCTATAATTCACCCCTCCACTTT.

This clonotype was seen a few times. This chain connects TRBV9 to TRBJ2-3; the match to TRBD2 covers 7 bases. Germline V lookup: CDR1 SGDLS, CDR2 YYNGEE. This CDR3 comprises 15 residues. The V segment lost 4 bases and the J segment 5 bases; nucleotides outside the gene matches: 10. Here the CDR3 reads CASSTAGVVGDTQYF. CDR3 bases: TGTGCCAGCAGCACCGCGGGAGTAGTTGGAGATACGCAGTATTTT.

The chain links TRBV7-8 to TRBJ2-1, with 11 positions matching TRBD2. This CDR3 has 15 residues. Germline V gene lookup returns CDR1 SGHVS and CDR2 FQNEAQ. The V segment lost 4 bases and the J segment 9 bases; nucleotides outside the gene matches: 8. CDR3 sequence reads: CASSSLAGGPGEQFF. The CDR3 DNA sequence: TGTGCCAGCAGCTCTTTAGCGGGGGGGCCCGGTGAGCAGTTCTTC.

The chain combines TRBV6-5 with TRBJ2-3, with 7 bases lining up with TRBD2. The CDR3 covers 16 residues. The V and J ends lost 0 bases and 4 bases, in that order; junction bases with no gene match: 7. Per germline, CDR1 MNHEY and CDR2 SVGAGI. The CDR3 spells CASSYSSGTASDTQYF. The CDR3 bases are TGTGCCAGCAGTTACTCGAGCGGGACCGCATCAGATACGCAGTATTTT.

There are a few counts of this clonotype. The V gene is TRBV9, the J gene TRBJ2-3; 7 bases agree with TRBD2. The CDR3 is made up of 15 amino acids. Trimming took 6 bases from V and 3 from J; bases not matched to a gene: 10. CDR1 and CDR2 from the germline V gene are SGDLS and YYNGEE. The DNA for the CDR3 is TGTGCCAGCACCAAGTCCCTAGCGGATACAGATACGCAGTATTTT. Translation gives CASTKSLADTDTQYF.

This clonotype was detected only a few times. V and J are TRBV9 and TRBJ2-7; D is possibly TRBD1 or TRBD2 (5 bases each). The CDR3 extends over 14 amino acids. Germline CDR1 and CDR2: SGDLS and YYNGEE. Trimming cost V 4 bases and J 7 bases, with 18 bases left between them. CDR3 sequence reads: CASSPTPGTFEQYF. The CDR3 DNA follows: TGTGCCAGCAGCCCGACCCCAGGGACGTTTGAGCAGTACTTC.

This clonotype was seen repeatedly, ten times or more. The chain is built from TRBV4-3 and TRBJ2-7, with D hard to call. Germline CDR1 and CDR2: LGHNA and YSLEER. V gave up 0 bases and J gave up 4 bases, with 10 bases separating them. The CDR3 runs 14 residues. CDR3 protein: CASSQDGGVYEQYF. DNA for the CDR3: TGCGCCAGCAGCCAAGATGGTGGAGTTTACGAGCAGTACTTC.